This TCR beta chain was captured by sequencing in a study of blood T cells in healthy people across ages. This clonotype was seen a handful of times. A second PCR, run for about 7 to 11 cycles, used a sample-barcoded 5' primer plus a J-beta primer mix. MiXCR, applied by TCRdb to the 5' RACE reads, yields one record per CDR3 protein. The profile covers under 2,000,000 distinct CDR3 sequences, with about 49% appearing a single time and approximately 2.1% taken by the ten largest. V lost 5 bases and J lost 1, with 21 bases in between. The CDR3 contains 17 residues. Germline-derived CDR1 and CDR2 are PRHDT and FYEKMQ (reference sequence).

This chain joins TRBV13 and TRBJ2-7, with D perhaps TRBD2 (6 bases). Sequenced sample: blood. The TCR sequence derives from a woman in her forties in good health. This CDR3 reads CASSISPLAPTSYEQYF. CDR3 coding DNA: TGTGCCAGCAGCATCTCTCCCCTAGCGCCAACTTCCTACGAGCAGTACTTC. Supplemented by reference TRBV13 and TRBJ2-7, the full variable domain reads AAGVIQSPRHLIKEKRETATLKCYPIPRHDTVYWYQQGPGQDPQFLISFYEKMQSDKGSIPDRFSAQQFSDYHSELNMSSLELGDSALYFCASSISPLAPTSYEQYFGPGTRLTVT.